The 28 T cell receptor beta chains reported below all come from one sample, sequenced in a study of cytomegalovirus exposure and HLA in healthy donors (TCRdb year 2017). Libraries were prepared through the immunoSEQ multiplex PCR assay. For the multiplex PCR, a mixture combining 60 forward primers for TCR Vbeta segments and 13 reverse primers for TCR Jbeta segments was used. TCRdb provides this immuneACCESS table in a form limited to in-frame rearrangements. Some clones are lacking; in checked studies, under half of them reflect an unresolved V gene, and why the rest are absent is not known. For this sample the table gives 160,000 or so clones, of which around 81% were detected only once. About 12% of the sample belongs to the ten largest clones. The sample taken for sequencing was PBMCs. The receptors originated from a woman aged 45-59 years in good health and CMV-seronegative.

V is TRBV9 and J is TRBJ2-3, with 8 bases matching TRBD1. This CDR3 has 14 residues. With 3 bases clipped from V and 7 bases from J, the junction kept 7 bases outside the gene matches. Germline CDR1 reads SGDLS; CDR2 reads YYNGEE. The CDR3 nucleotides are TGTGCCAGCAGCGCAGGACAGGGTGGTCATACGCAGTATTTT. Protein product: CASSAGQGGHTQYF.

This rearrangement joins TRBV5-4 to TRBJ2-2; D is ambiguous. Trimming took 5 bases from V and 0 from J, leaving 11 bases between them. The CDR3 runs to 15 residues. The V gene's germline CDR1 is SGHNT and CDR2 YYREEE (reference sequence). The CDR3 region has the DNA TGTGCCAGCAGTTCGCCCAGATCGAACACCGGGGAGCTGTTTTTT. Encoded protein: CASSSPRSNTGELFF.

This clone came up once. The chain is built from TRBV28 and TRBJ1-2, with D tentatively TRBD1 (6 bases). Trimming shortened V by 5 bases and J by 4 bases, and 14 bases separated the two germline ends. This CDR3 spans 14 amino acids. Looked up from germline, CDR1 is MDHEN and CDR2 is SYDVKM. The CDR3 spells CASSQPDRSYGYTF. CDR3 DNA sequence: TGTGCCAGCAGTCAACCGGACAGAAGCTATGGCTACACCTTC.

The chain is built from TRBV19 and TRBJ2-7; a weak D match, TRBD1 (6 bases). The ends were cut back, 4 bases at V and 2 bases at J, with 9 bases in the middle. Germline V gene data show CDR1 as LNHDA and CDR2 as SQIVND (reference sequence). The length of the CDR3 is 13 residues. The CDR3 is CASSKTGTYEQYF. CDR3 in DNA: TGTGCCAGTAGTAAGACAGGAACCTACGAGCAGTACTTC. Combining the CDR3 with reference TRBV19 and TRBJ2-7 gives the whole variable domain DGGITQSPKYLFRKEGQNVTLSCEQNLNHDAMYWYRQDPGQGLRLIYYSQIVNDFQKGDIAEGYSVSREKKESFPLTVTSAQKNPTAFYLCASSKTGTYEQYFGPGTRLTVT.

The CDR3, as DNA: TGTGCCAGCAGGAGGGAGCGGGGGCCCTCAGATACGCAGTATTTT. This sequence encodes CASRRERGPSDTQYF. The V and J genes are TRBV6-6 and TRBJ2-3, with 8 nucleotides matching TRBD2. Germline V gene sequence: CDR1 MNHNY, CDR2 SVGAGI (reference sequence). Trimming cost V 6 bases and J 4 bases; bases outside gene matches: 9. CDR3 length: 15 residues.

The DNA for the CDR3 is TGTGCCAGCAGTGATGCGGGGGGAAATGAGCAGTTCTTC. Its protein is CASSDAGGNEQFF. V usage is TRBV6-1 and J usage is TRBJ2-1; 8 bases map to TRBD2. V trimming: 3 bases; J trimming: 7 bases; junction bases outside the gene matches: 2. The CDR3 has 13 amino acids. Germline CDR1 MNHNS, CDR2 SASEGT.

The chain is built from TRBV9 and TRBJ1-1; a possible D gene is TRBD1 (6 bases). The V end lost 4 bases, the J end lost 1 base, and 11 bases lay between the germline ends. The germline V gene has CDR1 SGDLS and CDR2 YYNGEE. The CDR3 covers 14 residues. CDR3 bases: TGTGCCAGCAGCCCGGGACAAAAGAACACTGAAGCTTTCTTT. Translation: CASSPGQKNTEAFF.

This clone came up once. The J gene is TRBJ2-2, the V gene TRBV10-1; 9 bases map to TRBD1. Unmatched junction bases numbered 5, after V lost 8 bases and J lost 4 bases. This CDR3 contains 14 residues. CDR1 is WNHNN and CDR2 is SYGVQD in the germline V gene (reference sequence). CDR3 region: CASWGQGPTGELFF. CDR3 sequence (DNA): TGCGCCAGCTGGGGACAGGGCCCCACCGGGGAGCTGTTTTTT.

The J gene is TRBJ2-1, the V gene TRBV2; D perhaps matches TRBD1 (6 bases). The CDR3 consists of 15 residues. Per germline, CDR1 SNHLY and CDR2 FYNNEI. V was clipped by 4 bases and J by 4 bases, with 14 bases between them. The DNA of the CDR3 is TGTGCCAGCAGTGGGACCGGGACATTTTACAATGAGCAGTTCTTC. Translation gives CASSGTGTFYNEQFF.

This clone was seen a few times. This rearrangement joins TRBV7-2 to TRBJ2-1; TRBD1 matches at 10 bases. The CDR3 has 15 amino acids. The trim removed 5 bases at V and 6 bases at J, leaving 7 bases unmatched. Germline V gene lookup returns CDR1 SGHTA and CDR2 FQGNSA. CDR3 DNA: TGTGCCAGCAGCCTAGACAGGGGGCTGATCAATGAGCAGTTCTTC. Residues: CASSLDRGLINEQFF.

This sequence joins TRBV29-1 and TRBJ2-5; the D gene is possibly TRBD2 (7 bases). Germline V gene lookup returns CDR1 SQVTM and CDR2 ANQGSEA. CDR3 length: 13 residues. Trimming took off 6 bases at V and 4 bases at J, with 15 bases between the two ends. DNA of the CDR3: TGCAGCGTGTGGGGGGGGCTGGGAGAGACCCAGTACTTC. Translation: CSVWGGLGETQYF.

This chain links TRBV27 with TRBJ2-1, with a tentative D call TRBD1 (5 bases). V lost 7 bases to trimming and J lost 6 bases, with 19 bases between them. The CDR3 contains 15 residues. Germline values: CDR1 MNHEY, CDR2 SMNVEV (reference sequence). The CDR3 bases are TGTGCCAGCACCCCTTTGGGGCGGCAGGGCAATGAGCAGTTCTTC. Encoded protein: CASTPLGRQGNEQFF.

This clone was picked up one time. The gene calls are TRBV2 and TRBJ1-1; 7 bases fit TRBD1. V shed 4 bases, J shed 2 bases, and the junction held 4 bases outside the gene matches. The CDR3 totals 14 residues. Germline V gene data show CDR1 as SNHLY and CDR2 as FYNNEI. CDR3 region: CASSARDRNTEAFF. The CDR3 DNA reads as TGTGCCAGCAGTGCCCGGGACAGAAACACTGAAGCTTTCTTT.

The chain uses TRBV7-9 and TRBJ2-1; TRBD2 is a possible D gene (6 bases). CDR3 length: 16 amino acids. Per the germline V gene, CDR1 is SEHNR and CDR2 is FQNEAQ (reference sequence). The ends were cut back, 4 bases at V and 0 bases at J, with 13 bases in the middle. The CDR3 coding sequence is TGTGCCAGCAGCTCCCGGGACTCAACCTCCTACAATGAGCAGTTCTTC. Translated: CASSSRDSTSYNEQFF. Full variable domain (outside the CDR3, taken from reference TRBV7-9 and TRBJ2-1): DTGVSQNPRHKITKRGQNVTFRCDPISEHNRLYWYRQTLGQGPEFLTYFQNEAQLEKSRLLSDRFSAERPKGSFSTLEIQRTEQGDSAMYLCASSSRDSTSYNEQFFGPGTRLTVL.

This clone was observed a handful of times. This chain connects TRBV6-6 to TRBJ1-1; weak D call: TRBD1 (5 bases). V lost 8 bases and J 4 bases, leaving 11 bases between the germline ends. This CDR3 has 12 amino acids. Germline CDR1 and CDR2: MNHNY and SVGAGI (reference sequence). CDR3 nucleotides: TGTGCCAGCGGCAGGGTCGCCACTGAAGCTTTCTTT. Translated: CASGRVATEAFF.

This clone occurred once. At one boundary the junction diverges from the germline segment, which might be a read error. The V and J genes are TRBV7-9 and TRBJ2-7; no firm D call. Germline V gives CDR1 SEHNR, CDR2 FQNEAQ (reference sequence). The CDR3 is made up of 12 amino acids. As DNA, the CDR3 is TGTTCCAGCAGTAACCAGGCATACGAGCAGTACTTC. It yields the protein CSSSNQAYEQYF. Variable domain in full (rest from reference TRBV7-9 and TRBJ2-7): DTGVSQNPRHKITKRGQNVTFRCDPISEHNRLYWYRQTLGQGPEFLTYFQNEAQLEKSRLLSDRFSAERPKGSFSTLEIQRTEQGDSAMYLCSSSNQAYEQYFGPGTRLTVT.

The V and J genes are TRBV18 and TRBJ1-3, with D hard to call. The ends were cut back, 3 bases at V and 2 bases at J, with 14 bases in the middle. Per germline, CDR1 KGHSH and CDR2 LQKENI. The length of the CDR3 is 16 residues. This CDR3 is CASSPSVVLPGNTIYF. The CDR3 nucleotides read TGTGCCAGCTCACCCAGCGTTGTGCTACCTGGAAACACCATATATTTT.

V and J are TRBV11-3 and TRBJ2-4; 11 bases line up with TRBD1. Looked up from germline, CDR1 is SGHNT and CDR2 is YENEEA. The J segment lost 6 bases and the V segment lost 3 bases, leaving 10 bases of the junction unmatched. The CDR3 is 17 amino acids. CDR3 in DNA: TGTGCCAGCAGCTTTTTAGGACAGGGGGCTATATCAAACATTCAGTACTTC. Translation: CASSFLGQGAISNIQYF.

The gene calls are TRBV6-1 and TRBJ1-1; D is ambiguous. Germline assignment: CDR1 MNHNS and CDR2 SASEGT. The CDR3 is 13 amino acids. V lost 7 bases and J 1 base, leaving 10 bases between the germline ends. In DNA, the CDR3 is TGTGCCAGCATACTCCACAGGAACACTGAAGCTTTCTTT. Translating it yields CASILHRNTEAFF.

The CDR3 DNA sequence: TGTGCCAGCAGTGAATACAGGCTAGCGGGAGTTAGCGTAGCGGGTGAGCAGTTCTTC. Residues: CASSEYRLAGVSVAGEQFF. The rearrangement links TRBV6-1 to TRBJ2-1; 10 positions agree with TRBD2. CDR3 length: 19 amino acids. V lost 2 bases and J lost 9; bases outside the gene matches: 19. Germline values: CDR1 MNHNS, CDR2 SASEGT.

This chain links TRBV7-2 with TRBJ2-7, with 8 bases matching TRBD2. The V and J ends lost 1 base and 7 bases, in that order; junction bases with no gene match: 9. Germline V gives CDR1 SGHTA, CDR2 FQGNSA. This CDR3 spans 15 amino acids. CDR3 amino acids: CASSLVSGRGREQYF. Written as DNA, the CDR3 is TGTGCCAGCAGCTTAGTGAGCGGGAGAGGCCGGGAGCAGTACTTC. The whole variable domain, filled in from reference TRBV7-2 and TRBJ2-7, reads GAGVSQSPSNKVTEKGKDVELRCDPISGHTALYWYRQSLGQGLEFLIYFQGNSAPDKSGLPSDRFSAERTGGSVSTLTIQRTQQEDSAVYLCASSLVSGRGREQYFGPGTRLTVT.

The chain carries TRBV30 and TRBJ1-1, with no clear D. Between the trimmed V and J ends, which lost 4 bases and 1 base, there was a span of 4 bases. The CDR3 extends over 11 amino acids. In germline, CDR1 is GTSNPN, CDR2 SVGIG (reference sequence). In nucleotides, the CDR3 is TGTGCCTGGAACAGGAACACTGAAGCTTTCTTT. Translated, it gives CAWNRNTEAFF.

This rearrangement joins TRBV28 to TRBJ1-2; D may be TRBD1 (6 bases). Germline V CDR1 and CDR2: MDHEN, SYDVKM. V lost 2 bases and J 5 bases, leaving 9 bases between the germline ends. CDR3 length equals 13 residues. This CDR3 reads CASSLKGGYGYTF. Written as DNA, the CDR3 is TGTGCCAGCAGTTTAAAAGGGGGATATGGCTACACCTTC.

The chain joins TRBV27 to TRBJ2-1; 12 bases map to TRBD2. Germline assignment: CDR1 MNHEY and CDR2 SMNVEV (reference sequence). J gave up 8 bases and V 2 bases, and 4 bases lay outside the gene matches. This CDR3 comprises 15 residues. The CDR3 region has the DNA TGTGCCAGCAGTTTAGCGGGACTAGCGGGCGATGAGCAGTTCTTC. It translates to CASSLAGLAGDEQFF.

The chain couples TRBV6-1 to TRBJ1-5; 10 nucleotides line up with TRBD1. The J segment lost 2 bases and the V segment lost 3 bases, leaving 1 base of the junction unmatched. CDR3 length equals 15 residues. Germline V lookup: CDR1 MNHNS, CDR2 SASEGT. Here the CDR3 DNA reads TGTGCCAGCAGTGAGGGGACAGGGGGCAATCAGCCCCAGCATTTT. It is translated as CASSEGTGGNQPQHF.

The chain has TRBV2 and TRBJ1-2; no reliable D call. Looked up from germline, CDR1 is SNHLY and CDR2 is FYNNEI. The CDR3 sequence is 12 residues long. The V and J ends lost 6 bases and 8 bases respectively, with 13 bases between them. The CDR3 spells CASSVVSSGYTF. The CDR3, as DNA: TGTGCCAGCAGCGTAGTAAGTTCGGGCTACACCTTC.

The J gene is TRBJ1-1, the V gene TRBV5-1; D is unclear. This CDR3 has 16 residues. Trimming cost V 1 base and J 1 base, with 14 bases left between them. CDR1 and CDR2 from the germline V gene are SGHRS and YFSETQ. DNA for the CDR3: TGCGCCAGCAGCTTGAATGGTGAGGCACCGAACACTGAAGCTTTCTTT. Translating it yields CASSLNGEAPNTEAFF.

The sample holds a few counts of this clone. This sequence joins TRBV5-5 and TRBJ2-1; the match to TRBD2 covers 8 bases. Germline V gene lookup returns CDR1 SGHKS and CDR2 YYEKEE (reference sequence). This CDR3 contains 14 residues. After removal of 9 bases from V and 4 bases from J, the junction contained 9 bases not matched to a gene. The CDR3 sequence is CATATGGQYNEQFF. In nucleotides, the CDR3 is TGTGCCACGGCAACGGGGGGGCAGTACAATGAGCAGTTCTTC.